This TCR beta chain was found in a study of blood T cell repertoires in COVID-19. In the study overall: Some COVID-19 samples were acute and others convalescent; all came from the United States, Italy and Spain. The analysed material was cDNA or gDNA that came from T cells, B-cell-depleted T cells, or PBMCs.

In the authors' workflow: Reference gene primer amplification gave nucleated cell count estimates. Profiled with immunoSEQ multiplex PCR; TCRdb holds only in-frame clones, not every one. V and J calls and clone size are those listed in that table; D and trimming were worked out from the DNA. The repertoire holds approximately 180,000 clones, with about 83% as singletons. Enrolment of Seattle patients took place during active infection, and they were followed longitudinally. V shed 8 bases, J shed 0 bases, and the junction held 4 bases outside the gene matches. Germline lookup yields CDR1 LGHNA and CDR2 YSLEER. The CDR3 loop spans 14 amino acids.

This TCR derives from a person between 70 and 80 years old with COVID-19, enrolled during active disease. The rearrangement links TRBV4-3 to TRBJ2-3; TRBD1 matches 8 bases. The sequenced material came from peripheral blood. CDR3 nucleotide sequence: TGCGCCAGCGCCCAGGGGGCTAGCACAGATACGCAGTATTTT. The encoded protein is CASAQGASTDTQYF.